In its sample, the clone carrying this T cell receptor beta chain was seen many times. Its antigen is not identified. The V end was cut by 7 bases, the J end by 0 bases, with 13 bases between. Per germline, CDR1 LNHDA and CDR2 SQIVND (reference sequence). This CDR3 has 15 amino acids. Tagging with unique molecular identifiers was applied to individual cDNA molecules. MiXCR was run by TCRdb on the 5' RACE reads, yielding one entry per CDR3 protein. The data show roughly 60,000 distinct CDR3 sequences, roughly 5.9% seen once. This sample is drawn from a study of early T cells in non-severe SARS-CoV-2 infection. Study in general: The authors sequenced bulk RNA from unsorted whole blood, leaving chains unpaired.

Study-level findings and limits: Private and CD4 specificities were missed by VDJdb matching, skewed to anti-spike CD8.

The chain is built from TRBV19 and TRBJ1-5; D is unresolved. The sequence was collected from an adult who was a healthcare worker with PCR-confirmed SARS-CoV-2 infection or an uninfected control (not recorded which). The sample consisted of whole blood. CDR3 amino acids: CASKWARNSNQPQHF. In DNA, the CDR3 is TGTGCCAGTAAATGGGCCAGGAATAGCAATCAGCCCCAGCATTTT.